This T cell receptor (beta chain) appears in the sequencing data of a study of shared clonotypes between healthy human individuals. Across the whole study: The cohort comprised a couple of women and a few men. Their ages spanned 18 to 49 years.

Study-wide findings and caveats: In this cohort, only blood was sampled, and tissue repertoires likely differ.

The naive CD8 population came from CD45RO-negative cells selected for CCR7, without terminally differentiated effector memory CD45RA+ cells. Details on this clone: Antigen: not known. Other nucleotide sequences in the sample specify the same CDR3.

The V gene end was trimmed by 2 bases and the J gene end by 3 bases; junction bases not matched to a gene: 4. The CDR3 spans 14 residues. Germline values: CDR1 SEHNR, CDR2 FQNEAQ (reference sequence). Each sorted subset replicate got 200 ng genomic DNA, 30,000 or so genomes. Assay used: immunoSEQ multiplex PCR; TCRdb lists only in-frame clones, some missing. The sample has 600,000 or so clones, approximately 95% seen once. The sequence derives from a woman aged 30 to 39 in good health. The gene calls are TRBV7-9 and TRBJ2-7; TRBD1 matches at 7 bases. Sequencing used naive CD8+ T cells sorted from blood. CDR3 loop: CASSLQDRVYEQYF. The CDR3 DNA follows: TGTGCCAGCAGCTTACAAGACAGGGTCTACGAGCAGTACTTC.